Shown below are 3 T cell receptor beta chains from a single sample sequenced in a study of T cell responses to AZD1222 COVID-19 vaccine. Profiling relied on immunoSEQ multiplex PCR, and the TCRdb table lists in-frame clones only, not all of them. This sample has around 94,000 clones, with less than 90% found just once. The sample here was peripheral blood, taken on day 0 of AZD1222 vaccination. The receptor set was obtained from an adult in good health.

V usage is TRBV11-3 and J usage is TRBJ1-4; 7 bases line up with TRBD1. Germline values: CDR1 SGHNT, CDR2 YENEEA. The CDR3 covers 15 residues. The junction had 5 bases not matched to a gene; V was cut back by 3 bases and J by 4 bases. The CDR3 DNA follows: TGTGCCAGCAGCTTTGGGGGGACAGATAATGAAAAACTGTTTTTT. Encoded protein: CASSFGGTDNEKLFF.

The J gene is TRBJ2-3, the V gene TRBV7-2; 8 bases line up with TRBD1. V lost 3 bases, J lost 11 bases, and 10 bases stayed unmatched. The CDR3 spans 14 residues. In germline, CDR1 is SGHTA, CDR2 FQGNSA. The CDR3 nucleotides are TGTGCCAGCAGCTTTCGGACAGGGAGGTCAGGGCAGTATTTT. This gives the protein CASSFRTGRSGQYF.

CDR3 loop: CASIRTREGAGGYTF. Here the CDR3 DNA reads TGTGCCAGCATCAGAACCAGGGAGGGGGCCGGTGGCTACACCTTC. This chain joins TRBV7-2 and TRBJ1-2; the match to TRBD1 covers 7 bases. V shed 7 bases, J shed 7 bases, and the junction held 15 bases outside the gene matches. The CDR3 contains 15 residues. CDR1 and CDR2 (germline): SGHTA, FQGNSA.